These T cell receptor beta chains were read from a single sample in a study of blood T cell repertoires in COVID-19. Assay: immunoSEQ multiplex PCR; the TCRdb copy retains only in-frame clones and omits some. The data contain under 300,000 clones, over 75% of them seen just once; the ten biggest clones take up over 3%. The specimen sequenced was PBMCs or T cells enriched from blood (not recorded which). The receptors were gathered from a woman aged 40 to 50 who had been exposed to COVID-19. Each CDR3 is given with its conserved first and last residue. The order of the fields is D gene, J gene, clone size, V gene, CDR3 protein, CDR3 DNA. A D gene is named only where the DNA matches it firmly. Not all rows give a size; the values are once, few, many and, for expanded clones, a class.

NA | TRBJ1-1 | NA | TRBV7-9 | CASMGAVFMNTEAFF | TGTGCCAGCATGGGGGCAGTCTTCATGAACACTGAAGCTTTCTTT
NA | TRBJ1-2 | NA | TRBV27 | CASTSVGGGYTF | TGTGCCAGCACCTCAGTCGGGGGAGGCTACACCTTC
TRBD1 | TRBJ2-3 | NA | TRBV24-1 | CATSDVLGQGSLDTQYF | TGTGCCACCAGTGATGTCTTAGGACAGGGGTCCTTGGATACGCAGTATTTT
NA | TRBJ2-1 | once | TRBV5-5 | CASSLGTGYPYNEQFF | TGTGCCAGCAGCTTGGGTACAGGGTACCCTTACAATGAGCAGTTCTTC
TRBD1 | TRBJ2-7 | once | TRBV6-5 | CASSSGDSSYEQYF | TGTGCCAGCAGTTCCGGGGACAGCTCCTACGAGCAGTACTTC
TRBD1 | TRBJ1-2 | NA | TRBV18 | CASSPSTGQGDYGYTF | TGTGCCAGCTCACCCTCCACCGGACAGGGCGACTATGGCTACACCTTC
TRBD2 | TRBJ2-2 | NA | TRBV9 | CASSTGLAGGRQRTGELFF | TGTGCCAGCAGCACTGGACTAGCGGGAGGAAGACAGCGTACCGGGGAGCTGTTTTTT
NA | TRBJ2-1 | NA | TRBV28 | CASSFFGSSYNEQFF | TGTGCCAGCAGTTTTTTTGGGAGCTCCTACAATGAGCAGTTCTTC
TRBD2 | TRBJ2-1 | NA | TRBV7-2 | CASSWTSYNEQFF | TGTGCCAGCAGCTGGACTAGTTACAATGAGCAGTTCTTC
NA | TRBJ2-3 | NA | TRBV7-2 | CASSLGPGSTDTQYF | TGTGCCAGCAGCTTAGGACCGGGGTCCACAGATACGCAGTATTTT
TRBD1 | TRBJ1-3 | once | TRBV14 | CASSRDRGHGNTIYF | TGTGCCAGCAGCCGGGACAGGGGGCATGGAAACACCATATATTTT
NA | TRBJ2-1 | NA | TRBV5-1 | CASSPDTRGNEQFF | TGTGCCAGCAGCCCCGACACCCGGGGGAATGAGCAGTTCTTC
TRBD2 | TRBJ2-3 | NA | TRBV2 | CASTGGFGDTQYF | TGTGCCAGCACGGGAGGTTTTGGAGATACGCAGTATTTT
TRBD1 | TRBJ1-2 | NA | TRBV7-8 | CASSLVAGGTGYTF | TGTGCCAGCAGCTTAGTTGCAGGGGGAACTGGCTACACCTTC
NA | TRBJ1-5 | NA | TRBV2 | CASSVDRGNSNQPQHF | TGTGCCAGCAGTGTTGATCGAGGGAATAGCAATCAGCCCCAGCATTTT
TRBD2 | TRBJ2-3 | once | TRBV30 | CAWSITRTSGTTDTQYF | TGTGCCTGGAGTATCACGAGGACTAGCGGGACCACAGATACGCAGTATTTT
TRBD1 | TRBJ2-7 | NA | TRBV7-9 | CASSFPGTGAGYEQYF | TGTGCCAGCAGCTTCCCCGGGACAGGGGCAGGCTACGAGCAGTACTTC
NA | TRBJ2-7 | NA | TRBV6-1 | CASSEVIIGGYEQYF | TGTGCCAGCAGTGAGGTGATTATTGGGGGGTACGAGCAGTACTTC
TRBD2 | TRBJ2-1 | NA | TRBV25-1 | CASSESGLALHEQFF | TGTGCCAGCAGTGAATCGGGACTAGCTTTGCATGAGCAGTTCTTC
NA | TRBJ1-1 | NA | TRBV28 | CASSLWGGGRGTEAFF | TGTGCCAGCAGTTTATGGGGGGGAGGAAGGGGCACTGAAGCTTTCTTT
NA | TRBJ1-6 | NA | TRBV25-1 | CASSEKWDINSPLHF | TGTGCCAGCAGTGAGAAGTGGGACATTAATTCACCCCTCCACTTT
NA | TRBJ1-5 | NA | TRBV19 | CASSIPPNSNQPQHF | TGTGCCAGTAGTATCCCTCCTAATAGCAATCAGCCCCAGCATTTT
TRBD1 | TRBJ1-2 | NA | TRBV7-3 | CASSLGPDRGDYGYTF | TGTGCCAGCAGCTTAGGGCCCGACAGGGGGGACTATGGCTACACCTTC
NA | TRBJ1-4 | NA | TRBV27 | CASRRGGVHEKLFF | TGTGCCAGCAGAAGGGGGGGAGTTCACGAAAAACTGTTTTTT
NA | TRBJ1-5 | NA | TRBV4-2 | CASSQDRGNQPQHF | TGTGCCAGCAGCCAAGATCGGGGGAATCAGCCCCAGCATTTT
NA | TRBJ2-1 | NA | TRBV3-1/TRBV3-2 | CASSHRDSLMNNEQFF | TGTGCCAGCAGCCACCGGGACTCCCTTATGAACAATGAGCAGTTCTTC
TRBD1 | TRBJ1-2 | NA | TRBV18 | CASSTIGTVFNYGYTF | TGTGCCAGCTCAACCATCGGGACAGTTTTTAACTATGGCTACACCTTC
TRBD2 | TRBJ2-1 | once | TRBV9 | CASSVDGRAYNEQFF | TGTGCCAGCAGCGTGGACGGGAGGGCTTACAATGAGCAGTTCTTC
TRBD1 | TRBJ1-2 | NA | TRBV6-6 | CASSPQGGYGYTF | TGTGCCAGCAGTCCCCAGGGGGGCTATGGCTACACCTTC
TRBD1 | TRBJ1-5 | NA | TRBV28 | CASSLPTTGTGGGQPQHF | TGTGCCAGCAGTTTGCCAACCACCGGGACAGGGGGCGGCCAGCCCCAGCATTTT
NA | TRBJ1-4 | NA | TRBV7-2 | CASSLGGPRREKLFF | TGTGCCAGCAGCTTAGGGGGCCCGCGACGTGAAAAACTGTTTTTT
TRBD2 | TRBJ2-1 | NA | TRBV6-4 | CASSAGAGGVQFF | TGTGCCAGCAGTGCGGGCGCGGGGGGGGTGCAGTTCTTC
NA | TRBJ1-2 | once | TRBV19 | CASSISVAGSYGYTF | TGTGCCAGTAGTATTTCAGTGGCGGGATCCTATGGCTACACCTTC
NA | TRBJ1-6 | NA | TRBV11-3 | CASSLGPYSPLHF | TGTGCCAGCAGCTTAGGTCCGTATTCACCCCTCCACTTT
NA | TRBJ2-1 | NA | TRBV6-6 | CASSYSTDSQFF | TGTGCCAGCAGTTACTCCACGGACTCACAGTTCTTC
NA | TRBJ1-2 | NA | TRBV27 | CASSLSAGWSGYTF | TGTGCCAGCAGTTTATCGGCAGGTTGGTCTGGCTACACCTTC
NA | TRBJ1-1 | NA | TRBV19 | CASVPRGGALSNTEAFF | TGTGCCAGCGTTCCGCGGGGTGGGGCGCTGTCTAACACTGAAGCTTTCTTT
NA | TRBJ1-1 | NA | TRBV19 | CASTRGYMNTEAFF | TGTGCCAGTACTCGGGGATACATGAACACTGAAGCTTTCTTT
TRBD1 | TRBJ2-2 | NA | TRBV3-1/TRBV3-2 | CASSQDRQGDGGELFF | TGTGCCAGCAGCCAAGATCGACAGGGGGATGGCGGGGAGCTGTTTTTT
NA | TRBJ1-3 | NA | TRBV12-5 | CASGFLPIQVISKDSGNTIYF | TGTGCTAGTGGTTTCCTCCCCATACAGGTCATTTCAAAAGACTCTGGAAACACCATATATTTT
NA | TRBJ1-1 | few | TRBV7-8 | CASSLKPRGAGSGTEAFF | TGTGCCAGCAGCTTGAAACCACGTGGGGCAGGAAGTGGAACTGAAGCTTTCTTT